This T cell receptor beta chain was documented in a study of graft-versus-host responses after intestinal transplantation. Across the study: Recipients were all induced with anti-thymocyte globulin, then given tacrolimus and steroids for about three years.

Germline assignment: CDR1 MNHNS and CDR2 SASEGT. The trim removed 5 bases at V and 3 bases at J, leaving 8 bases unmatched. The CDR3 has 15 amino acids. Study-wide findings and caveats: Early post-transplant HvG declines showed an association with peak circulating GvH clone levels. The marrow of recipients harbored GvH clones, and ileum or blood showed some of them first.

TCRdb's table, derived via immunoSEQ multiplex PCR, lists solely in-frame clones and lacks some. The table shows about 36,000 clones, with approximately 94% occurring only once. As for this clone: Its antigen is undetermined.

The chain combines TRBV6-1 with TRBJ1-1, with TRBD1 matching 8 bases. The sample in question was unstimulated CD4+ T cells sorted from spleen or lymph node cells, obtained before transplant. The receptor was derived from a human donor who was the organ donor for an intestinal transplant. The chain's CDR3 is CASSWTGRKDTEAFF. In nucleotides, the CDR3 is TGTGCCAGCAGTTGGACAGGGAGGAAGGACACTGAAGCTTTCTTT.